The clone carrying this T cell receptor (beta chain) was counted at least ten times. The data derive from a study of T cells in Graves' hyperthyroidism and ophthalmopathy. V lost 6 bases, J lost 4 bases, and 6 bases stayed unmatched. CDR3 length: 14 residues. Germline V gives CDR1 DFQATT, CDR2 SNEGSKA (reference sequence). Researchers took RNA transcripts and amplified the TCR beta CDR3 regions from them. The TCR CDR3 first-round RT-PCR relied on the HTBI primer set. Via MiXCR, TCRdb re-called the multiplex PCR reads, giving one row per CDR3 protein. The table includes approximately 620,000 distinct CDR3 sequences, 15% to 20% detected once.

The V call is TRBV20-1, the J call TRBJ2-1; 10 nucleotides match TRBD1. This receptor was obtained from a woman in her forties with Graves' ophthalmopathy. Sequencing was performed on blood. CDR3 sequence reads: CSARTGGPYNEQFF. In DNA, the CDR3 is TGCAGTGCCAGGACAGGGGGACCTTACAATGAGCAGTTCTTC.